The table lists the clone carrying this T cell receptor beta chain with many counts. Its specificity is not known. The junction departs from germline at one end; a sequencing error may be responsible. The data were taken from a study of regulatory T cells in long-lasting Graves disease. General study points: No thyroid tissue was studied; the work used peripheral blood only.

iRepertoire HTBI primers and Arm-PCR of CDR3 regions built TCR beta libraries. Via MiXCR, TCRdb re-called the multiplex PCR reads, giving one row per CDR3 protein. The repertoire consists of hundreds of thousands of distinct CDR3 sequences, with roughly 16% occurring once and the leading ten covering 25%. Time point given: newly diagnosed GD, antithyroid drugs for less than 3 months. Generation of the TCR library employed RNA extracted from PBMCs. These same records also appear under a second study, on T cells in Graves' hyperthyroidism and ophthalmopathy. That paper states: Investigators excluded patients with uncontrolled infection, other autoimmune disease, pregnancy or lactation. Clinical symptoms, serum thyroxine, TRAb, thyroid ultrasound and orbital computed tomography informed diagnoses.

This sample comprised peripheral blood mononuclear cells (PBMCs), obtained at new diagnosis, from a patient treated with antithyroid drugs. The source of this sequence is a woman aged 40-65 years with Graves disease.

The CDR3 sequence: CASSPGLAYEQYF. The CDR3 nucleotides read TGTGCCAGCAGCCCGGGACTAGCTTACGAGCAGTACTTC. J is TRBJ2-7 and V is TRBV10-2; TRBD2 aligns across 9 bases. CDR1 is WSHSY, CDR2 SAAADI, per germline. The CDR3 sequence is 13 residues long.